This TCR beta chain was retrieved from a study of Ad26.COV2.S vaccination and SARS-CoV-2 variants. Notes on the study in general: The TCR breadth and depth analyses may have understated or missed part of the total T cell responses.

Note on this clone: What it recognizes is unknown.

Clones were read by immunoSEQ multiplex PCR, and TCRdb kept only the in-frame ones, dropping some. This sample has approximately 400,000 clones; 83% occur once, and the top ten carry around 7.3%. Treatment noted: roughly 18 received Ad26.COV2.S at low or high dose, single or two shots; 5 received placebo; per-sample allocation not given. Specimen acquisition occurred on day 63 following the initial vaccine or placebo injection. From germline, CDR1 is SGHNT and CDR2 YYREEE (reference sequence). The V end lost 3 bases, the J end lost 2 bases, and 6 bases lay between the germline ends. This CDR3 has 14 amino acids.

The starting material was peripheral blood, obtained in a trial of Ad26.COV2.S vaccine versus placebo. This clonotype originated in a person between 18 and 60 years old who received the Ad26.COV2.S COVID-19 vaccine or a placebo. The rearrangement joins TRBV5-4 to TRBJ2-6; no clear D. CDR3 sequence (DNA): TGTGCCAGCAGCTGGCTGGCTGGGGCCAACGTCCTGACTTTC. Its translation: CASSWLAGANVLTF. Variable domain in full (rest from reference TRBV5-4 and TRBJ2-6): ETGVTQSPTHLIKTRGQQVTLRCSSQSGHNTVSWYQQALGQGPQFIFQYYREEENGRGNFPPRFSGLQFPNYSSELNVNALELDDSALYLCASSWLAGANVLTFGAGSRLTVL.